The rows below give T cell receptor beta chains drawn from one sample of a study of cytomegalovirus exposure and HLA in healthy donors. TCRdb keeps only in-frame clones here, not all; method: immunoSEQ multiplex PCR. Found here are about 160,000 clones, approximately 85% of them singletons; the top ten hold more than 2%. The specimen sequenced was PBMCs. The receptors derive from a man aged 18 to 30 in good health and CMV-seropositive. The CDR3 runs from the conserved cysteine through the conserved F or W. A D gene is named only where the DNA matches it firmly. Size values are once, few and many counts, or a class for expanded clones, and some rows have none.

TRBD2	18	TRBV2	TRBJ2-3	-	CASKSGITSGGATDTQYF	TGTGCCAGCAAGTCGGGGATAACTAGCGGGGGGGCCACAGATACGCAGTATTTT
-	14	TRBV6-1	TRBJ2-7	few	CASRVLQGRYEQYF	TGTGCCAGCAGAGTCTTACAGGGTCGCTACGAGCAGTACTTC
TRBD2	14	TRBV27	TRBJ2-7	once	CASRPTSGSYEQYF	TGTGCCAGCAGACCGACTAGCGGGTCCTACGAGCAGTACTTC
TRBD1	15	TRBV12-5	TRBJ1-5	-	CASGLDRGSFQPQHF	TGTGCTAGTGGCCTAGACAGGGGTTCTTTTCAGCCCCAGCATTTT
TRBD1	16	TRBV19	TRBJ2-2	-	CASSVRQGKRAGELFF	TGTGCCAGTAGTGTCCGACAGGGAAAGAGGGCCGGGGAGCTGTTTTTT
TRBD1	16	TRBV7-2	TRBJ1-2	once	CASSLGPPGTGVGYTF	TGTGCCAGCAGCTTAGGCCCCCCAGGGACAGGGGTAGGCTACACCTTC
TRBD1	15	TRBV5-1	TRBJ1-2	-	CASSSNRGSVYGYTF	TGCGCCAGCAGCTCAAACAGGGGGTCTGTCTATGGCTACACCTTC
-	14	TRBV9	TRBJ2-7	-	CASSVAGDDYEQYF	TGTGCCAGCAGCGTAGCTGGAGATGACTACGAGCAGTACTTC
-	15	TRBV4-2	TRBJ2-2	-	CASSQRVDETGELFF	TGTGCCAGCAGCCAACGGGTTGATGAAACCGGGGAGCTGTTTTTT
-	15	TRBV15	TRBJ2-1	-	CATSRRGSSGNEQFF	TGTGCCACCAGCAGAAGAGGATCCTCGGGCAATGAGCAGTTCTTC
TRBD1	15	TRBV5-4	TRBJ2-3	-	CASSVGTGGYGAQYF	TGTGCCAGCAGCGTCGGGACAGGGGGCTACGGGGCGCAGTATTTT
TRBD1	15	TRBV7-8	TRBJ1-1	-	CASSLGTGLNTEAFF	TGTGCCAGCAGCTTAGGGACAGGGCTAAACACTGAAGCTTTCTTT
-	11	TRBV6-5	TRBJ1-1	-	CATHRGTEAFF	TGTGCCACCCACCGGGGCACTGAAGCTTTCTTT
-	15	TRBV13	TRBJ1-4	-	CASSLGLGLNEKLFF	TGTGCCAGCAGCTTAGGTTTAGGACTTAATGAAAAACTGTTTTTT
TRBD2	15	TRBV9	TRBJ2-5	-	CASSVGGTSSETQYF	TGTGCCAGCAGCGTAGGGGGGACTAGCTCTGAGACCCAGTACTTC
-	11	TRBV30	TRBJ1-5	-	CAWSSGGPQHF	TGTGCCTGGAGTTCGGGGGGGCCCCAGCATTTT
TRBD2	17	TRBV4-1	TRBJ2-1	few	CASSQRLAGGSYNEQFF	TGCGCCAGCAGCCAGAGACTAGCGGGGGGGTCCTACAATGAGCAGTTCTTC
TRBD1	16	TRBV6-1	TRBJ1-5	-	CASSEVGQGSSLPQHF	TGTGCCAGCAGTGAAGTGGGACAGGGATCCTCTTTGCCCCAGCATTTT
TRBD1	15	TRBV6-5	TRBJ2-7	-	CASSFSHWTGSEQYF	TGTGCCAGCAGTTTCTCCCATTGGACAGGGTCAGAGCAGTACTTC
-	15	TRBV11-3	TRBJ1-2	-	CASSLDQRGADGYTF	TGTGCCAGCAGCTTAGATCAAAGGGGCGCGGATGGCTACACCTTC
-	17	TRBV7-3	TRBJ1-4	-	CASSWPPGLRGNEKLFF	TGTGCCAGCAGCTGGCCCCCGGGGCTCAGGGGTAATGAAAAACTGTTTTTT
-	14	TRBV29-1	TRBJ1-1	once	CSVTNRLANTEAFF	TGCAGCGTAACCAACAGGCTCGCGAACACTGAAGCTTTCTTT
TRBD1	14	TRBV11-2	TRBJ2-5	-	CASSLGQGEETQYF	TGTGCCAGCAGCTTGGGACAGGGGGAAGAGACCCAGTACTTC
TRBD1	15	TRBV13	TRBJ2-1	-	CASSSPGQGANEQFF	TGTGCCAGCAGCTCACCGGGACAGGGGGCAAATGAGCAGTTCTTC
TRBD1	14	TRBV11-2	TRBJ1-5	once	CASSPGQFNQPQHF	TGTGCCAGCAGCCCGGGACAGTTCAATCAGCCCCAGCATTTT
-	13	TRBV10-3	TRBJ1-4	-	CAISAGVAEKLFF	TGTGCCATCAGTGCCGGGGTAGCGGAAAAACTGTTTTTT
-	14	TRBV6-5	TRBJ1-3	-	CASSYRGKGNTIYF	TGTGCCAGCAGTTACCGGGGTAAGGGAAACACCATATATTTT
-	17	TRBV10-3	TRBJ2-2	-	CAIATAGGSPNTGELFF	TGTGCCATCGCTACTGCGGGCGGCTCTCCGAACACCGGGGAGCTGTTTTTT
-	14	TRBV7-2	TRBJ2-1	-	CASSAGQNLNEQFF	TGTGCCAGCAGCGCTGGACAGAACCTCAATGAGCAGTTCTTC
-	14	TRBV7-6	TRBJ2-7	-	CASSLVGFGYEQYF	TGTGCCAGCAGCTTAGTCGGGTTCGGGTACGAGCAGTACTTC
-	15	TRBV11-2	TRBJ2-7	few	CASSLDLISSYEQYF	TGTGCCAGCAGCTTAGATCTCATTAGCTCCTACGAGCAGTACTTC
-	16	TRBV7-9	TRBJ1-6	-	CSSSLARTGNNSPLHF	TGTTCCAGCAGCTTAGCGAGAACAGGGAACAATTCACCCCTCCACTTT
-	13	TRBV29-1	TRBJ1-1	-	CSVESGVNTEAFF	TGCAGCGTTGAGTCAGGGGTGAACACTGAAGCTTTCTTT
-	12	TRBV30	TRBJ1-1	-	CALTDMNTEAFF	TGTGCCCTTACTGACATGAACACTGAAGCTTTCTTT
TRBD1	16	TRBV25-1	TRBJ2-4	-	CASRPNTGVAKNSQYF	TGTGCCAGCAGACCCAATACAGGGGTAGCCAAAAACAGTCAGTACTTC
TRBD2	18	TRBV30	TRBJ2-7	-	CAWSAWRTSGGSSYEQYF	TGTGCCTGGAGTGCGTGGAGGACTAGCGGGGGGAGCTCCTACGAGCAGTACTTC
-	12	TRBV6-5	TRBJ2-7	-	CASSYGSDEQYF	TGTGCCAGCAGTTACGGCTCCGACGAGCAGTACTTC
-	15	TRBV6-5	TRBJ1-2	-	CASTLRVQGWEGYTF	TGTGCCAGCACCCTACGGGTACAGGGTTGGGAGGGCTACACCTTC
-	16	TRBV19	TRBJ2-7	once	CASSASRETAAYEQYF	TGTGCCAGTAGTGCCTCCCGGGAGACGGCGGCCTACGAGCAGTACTTC
-	16	TRBV7-6	TRBJ1-1	-	CASRGIGSGKNTEAFF	TGTGCCAGCCGGGGAATCGGGTCGGGGAAAAACACTGAAGCTTTCTTT
-	17	TRBV5-6	TRBJ1-3	once	CASSLVQDTNSGNTIYF	TGTGCCAGCAGCTTGGTTCAGGACACGAACTCTGGAAACACCATATATTTT
-	16	TRBV4-3	TRBJ1-3	once	CASSLSGAGTGNTIYF	TGCGCCAGCAGCCTATCAGGGGCAGGGACTGGAAACACCATATATTTT
-	14	TRBV10-3	TRBJ2-3	few	CAISEGEREDTQYF	TGTGCCATCAGTGAAGGGGAAAGGGAAGATACGCAGTATTTT
-	14	TRBV15	TRBJ1-1	-	CATSRVQENTEAFF	TGTGCCACCAGCAGAGTGCAGGAGAACACTGAAGCTTTCTTT
-	12	TRBV7-9	TRBJ2-7	once	CASSLGQTQQYF	TGTGCCAGCAGCTTAGGACAGACCCAGCAGTACTTC
-	16	TRBV5-1	TRBJ1-1	-	CASSPLRGLMNTEAFF	TGCGCCAGCAGCCCCCTCAGGGGCCTAATGAACACTGAAGCTTTCTTT
TRBD2	15	TRBV9	TRBJ2-5	once	CASSISGGAGETQYF	TGTGCCAGCAGCATAAGCGGGGGGGCCGGGGAGACCCAGTACTTC
-	17	TRBV4-3	TRBJ2-2	-	CASSQEIGGANTGELFF	TGCGCCAGCAGCCAAGAAATTGGGGGCGCGAACACCGGGGAGCTGTTTTTT
-	16	TRBV2	TRBJ1-5	-	CASTKNWGEWDQPQHF	TGTGCCAGCACCAAAAATTGGGGCGAGTGGGATCAGCCCCAGCATTTT